These 10 T cell receptor beta chains were sequenced from one sample in a study of type 1 regulatory T cells. TCRdb re-called the reads with MiXCR, one entry per CDR3 protein. The table includes 80,000 to 100,000 distinct CDR3 sequences, 30% to 35% detected once. The specimen sequenced was CD4+ T cells, either the whole sample or a sorted fraction (not recorded which). These receptors were obtained from a human donor in good health.

This chain links TRBV5-1 with TRBJ2-5; 10 bases align to TRBD1. Germline trimming cut 4 bases from V and 3 bases from J; bases unmatched to any gene: 3. This CDR3 contains 14 residues. The V gene's germline CDR1 is SGHRS and CDR2 YFSETQ. The CDR3 loop reads CASSPGTGEETQYF. The CDR3 DNA reads TGCGCCAGCAGCCCCGGGACAGGGGAAGAGACCCAGTACTTC.

This clonotype has only a few counts. The chain has TRBV7-2 and TRBJ2-1; the D gene is possibly TRBD2 (6 bases). The V end lost 2 bases, the J end lost 5 bases, and 13 bases lay between the germline ends. Per the germline V gene, CDR1 is SGHTA and CDR2 is FQGNSA. The CDR3 has 15 amino acids. CDR3 nucleotides: TGTGCCAGCAGCTTATCCTGGCGGGAAAACAATGAGCAGTTCTTC. Protein: CASSLSWRENNEQFF. Filled out from reference TRBV7-2 and TRBJ2-1, the complete variable domain reads GAGVSQSPSNKVTEKGKDVELRCDPISGHTALYWYRQSLGQGLEFLIYFQGNSAPDKSGLPSDRFSAERTGGSVSTLTIQRTQQEDSAVYLCASSLSWRENNEQFFGPGTRLTVL.

This clonotype came up a few times. This chain links TRBV2 with TRBJ1-1; possibly TRBD1 for D (5 bases). The CDR3 runs 15 residues. Germline lookup yields CDR1 SNHLY and CDR2 FYNNEI. V lost 6 bases and J 5 bases, leaving 19 bases between the germline ends. CDR3 region: CASRLDSGGDTEAFF. The CDR3 nucleotides are TGTGCCAGCAGACTCGACAGTGGCGGGGATACTGAAGCTTTCTTT.

This clonotype turned up a few times. The chain couples TRBV7-2 to TRBJ2-7; D possibly corresponds to TRBD2 (5 bases). The germline CDR1 and CDR2 sequences are SGHTA and FQGNSA. The CDR3 loop spans 15 amino acids. V was shortened by 0 bases and J by 4 bases, with 13 bases between the two germline ends. The CDR3 sequence: CASSLAGLRTYEQYF. CDR3 nucleotides: TGTGCCAGCAGCTTAGCCGGACTGAGAACTTACGAGCAGTACTTC.

The chain links TRBV5-1 to TRBJ2-3; possibly TRBD2 for D (6 bases). The ends were cut back, 4 bases at V and 4 bases at J, with 13 bases in the middle. From germline, CDR1 is SGHRS and CDR2 YFSETQ. This CDR3 region has 14 residues. CDR3 in amino acids: CASSEGAGSDTQYF. The CDR3 nucleotides read TGCGCCAGCAGCGAGGGAGCGGGCTCAGATACGCAGTATTTT. Combining the CDR3 with reference TRBV5-1 and TRBJ2-3 gives the whole variable domain KAGVTQTPRYLIKTRGQQVTLSCSPISGHRSVSWYQQTPGQGLQFLFEYFSETQRNKGNFPGRFSGRQFSNSRSEMNVSTLELGDSALYLCASSEGAGSDTQYFGPGTRLTVL.

This chain links TRBV7-2 with TRBJ2-2; 10 bases line up with TRBD2. CDR1 is SGHTA, CDR2 FQGNSA, per germline. Germline trimming cut 5 bases from V and 6 bases from J; bases unmatched to any gene: 12. CDR3 size: 17 residues. CDR3 nucleotides: TGTGCCAGCAGCCTGAGTGGTCTAGCGGGAGCGGCCGGGGAGCTGTTTTTT. This sequence encodes CASSLSGLAGAAGELFF.

This chain connects TRBV15 to TRBJ2-2; D is possibly TRBD1 (6 bases). CDR3 length: 18 residues. V was trimmed by 8 bases and J by 2 bases, leaving 24 bases between them. The germline V gene encodes CDR1 LNHNV and CDR2 YYDKDF (reference sequence). CDR3 nucleotides: TGTGCCACCGGCCAGTCTCGGCTAAACAGGGCAAACACCGGGGAGCTGTTTTTT. Translated: CATGQSRLNRANTGELFF.

The chain uses TRBV19 and TRBJ2-1; 8 nucleotides line up with TRBD2. J lost 0 bases, V lost 10 bases, and 11 bases had no gene match. CDR1 is LNHDA, CDR2 SQIVND, per germline (reference sequence). The CDR3 spans 16 residues. The CDR3 coding sequence is TGTGCCACGGGGGGTGGGAGCGGGAGCTCCTACAATGAGCAGTTCTTC. Translating gives CATGGGSGSSYNEQFF.

The chain employs TRBV15 and TRBJ1-1; 7 bases align to TRBD1. The ends lost 3 bases at V and 8 bases at J; junction bases unmatched: 3. There are 12 residues in the CDR3. Germline-derived CDR1 and CDR2 are LNHNV and YYDKDF (reference sequence). CDR3: CATSRYRGEAFF. For the CDR3, the DNA is TGTGCCACCAGCAGGTACAGGGGCGAAGCTTTCTTT.

This clonotype was recorded at least ten times. The chain carries TRBV5-1 and TRBJ2-5; 7 positions match TRBD2. This CDR3 is 16 amino acids long. Germline V gene sequence: CDR1 SGHRS, CDR2 YFSETQ. Germline trimming cut 4 bases from V and 2 bases from J; bases unmatched to any gene: 11. The CDR3 reads CASSAALAGEQETQYF. The CDR3 DNA follows: TGCGCCAGCAGCGCCGCCCTTGCGGGAGAGCAAGAGACCCAGTACTTC.